The 9 T cell receptor beta chains in this list originate from one sample, sequenced in a study of identifying expanded T cells in peripheral blood. The method was immunoSEQ multiplex PCR; TCRdb's version includes in-frame clones alone and lacks a portion of them. The sample consists of about 84,000 clones, 70% to 90% of them appearing once. Material for sequencing was blood. These receptors originate from a person aged 18 to 75 in good health.

The rearrangement uses TRBV6-1 and TRBJ1-2; 10 bases are a match to TRBD1. The germline V gene encodes CDR1 MNHNS and CDR2 SASEGT. This CDR3 comprises 13 residues. Trimming removed 6 bases from V and 6 bases from J; junction bases left unmatched: 4. The CDR3 nucleotides read TGTGCCAGCAGGAAGACAGGGGGCCATGGCTACACCTTC. Translating it yields CASRKTGGHGYTF.

The V gene is TRBV15, the J gene TRBJ1-5; tentatively, D is TRBD1 (6 bases). The CDR3 is 17 amino acids. V lost 1 base and J 2 bases, leaving 15 bases between the germline ends. Germline CDR1 is LNHNV and CDR2 is YYDKDF (reference sequence). The DNA of the CDR3 is TGTGCCACCAGCAGAGGAGGGGGAGTGACGCGCAATCAGCCCCAGCATTTT. Its translation is CATSRGGGVTRNQPQHF.

V usage is TRBV11-3 and J usage is TRBJ2-5, with D possibly TRBD1 on 5 matching bases. V was cut by 6 bases and J by 2 bases, with 10 bases left in between. CDR3 length: 13 residues. Per the germline V gene, CDR1 is SGHNT and CDR2 is YENEEA. In DNA, the CDR3 is TGTGCCAGCAGGATGCAGGGACAAGAGACCCAGTACTTC. It translates to CASRMQGQETQYF.

The chain has TRBV10-3 and TRBJ1-1, with 9 bases identical to TRBD1. Per the germline V gene, CDR1 is ENHRY and CDR2 is SYGVKD. V lost 0 bases and J lost 5; bases outside the gene matches: 7. This CDR3 is 16 amino acids long. This chain's CDR3 is CAISESETGGRTEAFF. The DNA of the CDR3 is TGTGCCATCAGTGAGTCTGAGACAGGGGGAAGGACTGAAGCTTTCTTT.

The V call is TRBV25-1, the J call TRBJ1-1; D uncertain. Per germline, CDR1 MGHDK and CDR2 SYGVNS. V lost 0 bases and J 3 bases, leaving 5 bases between the germline ends. The CDR3 runs to 13 residues. CDR3 nucleotides: TGTGCCAGCAGTGAATACCCTGACACTGAAGCTTTCTTT. Encoded protein: CASSEYPDTEAFF.

This clone was observed at least ten times. This chain uses TRBV30 with TRBJ1-2, with D possibly being TRBD1 (5 bases). The CDR3 loop spans 16 amino acids. V lost 0 bases and J lost 4, with 18 bases in between. Germline V lookup: CDR1 GTSNPN, CDR2 SVGIG (reference sequence). The CDR3 protein is CAWSVLSRTNLYGYTF. CDR3 in DNA: TGTGCCTGGAGTGTACTCAGTCGGACAAACCTCTATGGCTACACCTTC.

This chain uses TRBV5-5 with TRBJ1-1; no definite D call. The CDR3 runs 17 residues. The V end lost 4 bases, the J end lost 1 base, and 20 bases lay between the germline ends. Germline V lookup: CDR1 SGHKS, CDR2 YYEKEE (reference sequence). CDR3 in amino acids: CASSPPMTLLRNTEAFF. The CDR3, as DNA: TGTGCCAGCAGCCCACCAATGACCCTCTTGCGGAACACTGAAGCTTTCTTT.

This clone is a singleton in its sample. This chain links TRBV5-4 with TRBJ2-1; D not resolved. CDR1 and CDR2 from the germline V gene are SGHNT and YYREEE (reference sequence). V was pared by 4 bases and J by 5 bases, with 10 bases between. This CDR3 contains 13 residues. The chain's CDR3 is CASSPTINNEQFF. Here the CDR3 DNA reads TGTGCCAGCAGCCCCACCATAAACAATGAGCAGTTCTTC.

This chain uses TRBV7-9 with TRBJ1-2; the match to TRBD1 covers 8 bases. Germline CDR1 reads SEHNR; CDR2 reads FQNEAQ (reference sequence). V trimming: 4 bases; J trimming: 5 bases; junction bases outside the gene matches: 3. This CDR3 comprises 13 residues. The CDR3 bases are TGTGCCAGCAGCTCCTACAGGGGGTATGGCTACACCTTC. Amino acids: CASSSYRGYGYTF.